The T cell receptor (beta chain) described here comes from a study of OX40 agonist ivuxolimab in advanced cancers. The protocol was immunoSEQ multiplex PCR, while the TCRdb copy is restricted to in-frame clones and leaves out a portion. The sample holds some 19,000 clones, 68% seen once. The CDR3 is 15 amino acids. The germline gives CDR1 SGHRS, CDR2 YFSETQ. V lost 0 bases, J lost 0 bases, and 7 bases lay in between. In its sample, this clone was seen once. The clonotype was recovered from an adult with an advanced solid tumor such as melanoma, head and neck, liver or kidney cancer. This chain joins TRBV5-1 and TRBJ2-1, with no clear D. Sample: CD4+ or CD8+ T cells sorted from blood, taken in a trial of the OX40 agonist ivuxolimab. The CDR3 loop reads CASSLGGSSYNEQFF. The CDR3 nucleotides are TGCGCCAGCAGCTTGGGCGGCAGCTCCTACAATGAGCAGTTCTTC.